One and the same sample provided the 13 T cell receptor beta chains below, sequenced in a study of blood T cell repertoires in COVID-19. This table comes from immunoSEQ multiplex PCR, and its TCRdb copy is limited to in-frame clones, with some not included. Of just over 80,000 clones in the sample, roughly 91% are singletons; the top ten hold around 1.2%. Source material: PBMCs or T cells enriched from blood (not recorded which). The receptors originated from a woman between 45 and 65 years old with acute COVID-19.

The count of this clone is one. The V gene is TRBV4-1, the J gene TRBJ2-3, with D tentatively TRBD2 (6 bases). Germline V gene lookup returns CDR1 MGHRA and CDR2 YSYEKL. Trimming left V 3 bases short and J 1 base short, with 14 bases between. The CDR3 consists of 16 residues. CDR3 loop: CASSQPLALGTDTQYF. As DNA, the CDR3 is TGCGCCAGCAGCCAGCCCCTAGCGCTAGGCACAGATACGCAGTATTTT.

This chain links TRBV3-1 (or the pseudogene TRBV3-2) with TRBJ2-1; the D is unclear. Germline-derived CDR1 and CDR2 are LGHDT and YNNKEL (reference sequence). The germline V and J ends were trimmed by 1 base and 6 bases, with 4 bases remaining between them. The CDR3 consists of 12 residues. CDR3 sequence reads: CASSQVVNEQFF. CDR3 DNA: TGTGCCAGCAGCCAAGTAGTCAATGAGCAGTTCTTC.

In this sample, this clone turned up a few times. An end of the junction does not agree with germline; a read error may underlie this. The chain employs TRBV7-7 and TRBJ2-1; 14 bases fit TRBD2. This CDR3 is built from 15 residues. Per the germline V gene, CDR1 is SSHAT and CDR2 is FNYEAQ (reference sequence). The CDR3 DNA follows: TGTGCTAGCAGCTTTGGACTAGCGGGAGGAAGTGAGCAGTTCTTC. Its translation is CASSFGLAGGSEQFF. Full variable domain (missing parts from reference TRBV7-7 and TRBJ2-1): GAGVSQSPRYKVTKRGQDVTLRCDPISSHATLYWYQQALGQGPEFLTYFNYEAQPDKSGLPSDRFSAERPEGSISTLTIQRTEQRDSAMYRCASSFGLAGGSEQFFGPGTRLTVL.

The chain joins TRBV7-2 to TRBJ1-2; D not certain. The CDR3 runs 14 residues. Germline V lookup: CDR1 SGHTA, CDR2 FQGNSA. Trimming removed 2 bases at V and 6 bases at J, with 13 bases between. The CDR3 is CASSLNGIGDGYTF. In DNA form, the CDR3 reads TGTGCCAGCAGCTTAAACGGGATTGGGGATGGCTACACCTTC.

The chain employs TRBV7-9 and TRBJ1-4; 9 bases are a match to TRBD1. The CDR3 contains 15 residues. With V trimmed by 1 base and J by 7 bases, 4 bases remained unmatched. Germline CDR1 is SEHNR and CDR2 is FQNEAQ (reference sequence). The CDR3 region is CASSLGAGQGEKLFF. The CDR3 DNA follows: TGTGCCAGCAGCTTAGGTGCGGGACAGGGTGAAAAACTGTTTTTT.

V is TRBV5-5 and J is TRBJ2-1; D is perhaps TRBD2 (5 bases). Germline CDR1 SGHKS, CDR2 YYEKEE (reference sequence). The CDR3 runs to 17 residues. V lost 4 bases to trimming and J lost 2 bases, with 19 bases between them. CDR3 sequence reads: CASSKRLSGEAYNEQFF. The CDR3 coding sequence is TGTGCCAGCAGCAAACGACTAAGCGGAGAGGCCTACAATGAGCAGTTCTTC. The complete variable domain, with remaining parts taken from reference TRBV5-5 and TRBJ2-1, reads DAGVTQSPTHLIKTRGQQVTLRCSPISGHKSVSWYQQVLGQGPQFIFQYYEKEERGRGNFPDRFSARQFPNYSSELNVNALLLGDSALYLCASSKRLSGEAYNEQFFGPGTRLTVL.

This clone was observed a few times. The V gene is TRBV14, the J gene TRBJ2-2; 8 bases map to TRBD2. The CDR3 runs to 17 residues. CDR1 is SGHDN, CDR2 FVKESK, per germline. Losses at the gene ends were 1 base for V and 0 bases for J; bases not matched to a gene: 4. The CDR3 coding sequence is TGTGCCAGCAGCCAAGGGATGGGACTAGCGAACACCGGGGAGCTGTTTTTT. It translates to CASSQGMGLANTGELFF.

The rearrangement uses TRBV28 and TRBJ1-5; no firm D call. Per germline, CDR1 MDHEN and CDR2 SYDVKM. Trimming removed 8 bases from V and 1 base from J, with 9 bases in between. This CDR3 has 13 residues. This chain's CDR3 is CASGPWSNQPQHF. The CDR3 nucleotides are TGTGCCAGCGGGCCTTGGAGCAATCAGCCCCAGCATTTT.

The V and J genes are TRBV3-1 (or the pseudogene TRBV3-2) and TRBJ2-2; TRBD1 is a possible D gene (6 bases). V was shortened by 8 bases and J by 3 bases, with 10 bases between the two germline ends. Germline-derived CDR1 and CDR2 are LGHDT and YNNKEL (reference sequence). CDR3 length: 13 residues. The CDR3 DNA sequence: TGTGCCAGCGGGGACACGTACACCGGGGAGCTGTTTTTT. Protein: CASGDTYTGELFF.

This clone was counted only a few times. This chain connects TRBV12-3 or TRBV12-4 to TRBJ2-7; the D gene is possibly TRBD2 (5 bases). The V end lost 2 bases, the J end lost 3 bases, and 5 bases lay between the germline ends. The CDR3 length is 12 residues. CDR3 in DNA: TGTGCCAGCAGTTTACGGGGCTACGAGCAGTACTTC. Residues: CASSLRGYEQYF.

This clone appeared once. The rearrangement uses TRBV5-6 and TRBJ2-7; 9 positions agree with TRBD2. Germline CDR1 reads SGHDT; CDR2 reads YYEEEE. The CDR3 is made up of 16 amino acids. V lost 4 bases to trimming and J lost 3 bases; unmatched junction nucleotides: 11. The CDR3 region has the DNA TGTGCCAGCAGCCAACCTATAGCGGGAGCCCTCTACGAGCAGTACTTC. Its protein is CASSQPIAGALYEQYF. Full variable domain (remainder filled in from reference TRBV5-6 and TRBJ2-7): DAGVTQSPTHLIKTRGQQVTLRCSPKSGHDTVSWYQQALGQGPQFIFQYYEEEERQRGNFPDRFSGHQFPNYSSELNVNALLLGDSALYLCASSQPIAGALYEQYFGPGTRLTVT.

V and J are TRBV3-1 (or the pseudogene TRBV3-2) and TRBJ1-1, with 8 bases fitting TRBD1. The CDR3 covers 16 residues. CDR1 is LGHDT and CDR2 is YNNKEL in the germline V gene (reference sequence). V shed 0 bases and J 1 base; nucleotides not matched to a gene: 4. The DNA for the CDR3 is TGTGCCAGCAGCCAAGACAGCACAGGGGGGAACACTGAAGCTTTCTTT. This codes for CASSQDSTGGNTEAFF.

The V call is TRBV30, the J call TRBJ1-2; 8 bases match TRBD1. This CDR3 region has 13 residues. Per germline, CDR1 GTSNPN and CDR2 SVGIG (reference sequence). The ends lost 6 bases at V and 3 bases at J; junction bases unmatched: 6. The CDR3 loop is CACTLTGDYGYTF. CDR3 DNA: TGTGCCTGTACATTGACAGGGGACTATGGCTACACCTTC. Complete variable domain (other parts from reference TRBV30 and TRBJ1-2): SQTIHQWPATLVQPVGSPLSLECTVEGTSNPNLYWYRQAAGRGLQLLFYSVGIGQISSEVPQNLSASRPQDRQFILSSKKLLLSDSGFYLCACTLTGDYGYTFGSGTRLTVV.